The rows below give T cell receptor beta chains drawn from one sample of a study of T cells after yellow fever vaccination. One entry per CDR3 protein, called by TCRdb with MiXCR from the 5' RACE reads. The sample lists about 130,000 distinct CDR3 sequences, approximately 7% occurring once. The source material was CD4+ T cells sorted from PBMCs, sampled roughly 10 days after the first yellow fever vaccination. These receptors were collected from a man between 18 and 35 years old who received the YFV17D yellow fever vaccine. CDR3s include the opening cysteine and the closing phenylalanine or tryptophan. A D gene is named only where the DNA matches it firmly. Some rows mark clone size as missing; the rest say once, few, many or name a class of expanded clone.

cdr3_length | j_call | d_call | v_call | clone_size | cdr3_nt | cdr3_aa
15 | TRBJ2-2 | - | TRBV7-8 | many | TGTGCCAGCAGCTCGGGACACGGATACTCCGGGGAGCTGTTTTTT | CASSSGHGYSGELFF
14 | TRBJ1-1 | - | TRBV7-2 | many | TGTGCCAGCAGCTTAGGGGCGCATGGCACTGAAGCTTTCTTT | CASSLGAHGTEAFF
15 | TRBJ2-5 | - | TRBV7-2 | many | TGTGCCAGCAGCTTAGCCTACAGGGTGGTGGAGACCCAGTACTTC | CASSLAYRVVETQYF
15 | TRBJ2-3 | - | TRBV4-2 | many | TGTGCCAGCAGCCAAGGCGGGGATCGCACAGATACGCAGTATTTT | CASSQGGDRTDTQYF
14 | TRBJ1-2 | - | TRBV20-1 | many | TGCAGTGCCTTCCCGGGGGGGGGTATCTCTGGCTACACCTTC | CSAFPGGGISGYTF
13 | TRBJ1-2 | TRBD1 | TRBV6-5 | many | TGTGCCAGCAGCTGGACAGGGAACTATGGCTACACCTTC | CASSWTGNYGYTF
13 | TRBJ2-5 | - | TRBV7-2 | many | TGTGCCAGCAGCCTCCCCGAGACGGAGACCCAGTACTTC | CASSLPETETQYF
16 | TRBJ2-2 | - | TRBV24-1 | many | TGTGCCACCAGTGATTTGACGGGCGGGAACACCGGGGAGCTGTTTTTT | CATSDLTGGNTGELFF
17 | TRBJ1-6 | - | TRBV3-1 | many | TGTGCCAGCAGCCCCGGTAATAGGGGCACAGTAAATTCACCCCTCCACTTT | CASSPGNRGTVNSPLHF
15 | TRBJ2-2 | - | TRBV5-6 | few | TGTGCCAGCAGCTTGGTCACCCCGGGCACCGGGGAGCTGTTTTTT | CASSLVTPGTGELFF
12 | TRBJ2-5 | - | TRBV5-3 | - | TGTGCCACCGGGGGCACAAGGGAGACCCAGTACTTC | CATGGTRETQYF
15 | TRBJ2-5 | - | TRBV19 | - | TGTGCCAGTTCATCGACCGCAGGGATACAAGAGACCCAGTACTTC | CASSSTAGIQETQYF
16 | TRBJ2-1 | TRBD1 | TRBV11-3 | few | TGTGCCAGCAGCTCCCGGGGGACAGGGAATTACAATGAGCAGTTCTTC | CASSSRGTGNYNEQFF
14 | TRBJ2-5 | - | TRBV5-1 | many | TGCGCCAGCAGCGCCTTGGACGGAGCTGGGACCCAGTACTTC | CASSALDGAGTQYF
17 | TRBJ1-5 | - | TRBV6-1 | few | TGTGCCAGCAGTGCAACAGGGTTAGTGGTGAGCAATCAGCCCCAGCATTTT | CASSATGLVVSNQPQHF
13 | TRBJ2-1 | - | TRBV7-3 | many | TGTGCCAGCAGCTTTCAACCTAACAATGAGCAGTTCTTC | CASSFQPNNEQFF
15 | TRBJ1-4 | - | TRBV10-3 | few | TGTGCCATCAGTGAGGAGGTTGGGACTAATGAAAAACTGTTTTTT | CAISEEVGTNEKLFF
13 | TRBJ1-1 | - | TRBV5-1 | few | TGCGCCAGCAGCTTGGATGTAGACGCTGAAGCTTTCTTT | CASSLDVDAEAFF
13 | TRBJ2-5 | - | TRBV20-1 | many | TGCAGTGCCACTGGAGGAGGGGAAGAGACCCAGTACTTC | CSATGGGEETQYF
17 | TRBJ2-5 | TRBD1 | TRBV7-2 | - | TGTGCCAGCAGCTTAGGCGGGGGGACAGGGGGCTCCACGTCCCAGTACTTC | CASSLGGGTGGSTSQYF
14 | TRBJ2-3 | - | TRBV30 | many | TGTGCCTGGGCGGGGACAGAGAGGGGACGGACGCAGTATTTT | CAWAGTERGRTQYF
12 | TRBJ1-2 | - | TRBV28 | many | TGTGCCAGCAGTTTGCACGGGAGCGGCTACACCTTC | CASSLHGSGYTF
12 | TRBJ2-5 | - | TRBV7-2 | many | TGTGCCAGCAGCCGGTACCAAGAGACCCAGTACTTC | CASSRYQETQYF
15 | TRBJ1-2 | TRBD1 | TRBV5-1 | many | TGCGCCAGCAGCTTGGTTGGACAGGCAGACTATGGCTACACCTTC | CASSLVGQADYGYTF
12 | TRBJ1-1 | - | TRBV29-1 | many | TGCAGCGTGTCCCATCTCAACACTGAAGCTTTCTTT | CSVSHLNTEAFF
14 | TRBJ2-3 | - | TRBV20-1 | many | TGCAGTGCTAGAGATTTGAGCTCCTCGGATACGCAGTATTTT | CSARDLSSSDTQYF
14 | TRBJ1-2 | - | TRBV6-2/TRBV6-3 | many | TGTGCCAGCAGTTACGATTCCGCAAGCTATGGCTACACCTTC | CASSYDSASYGYTF
15 | TRBJ2-1 | TRBD2 | TRBV12-3/TRBV12-4 | many | TGTGCCAGCAGTTTCGGTAGCGGGGGGGCGAGTGAGCAGTTCTTC | CASSFGSGGASEQFF
16 | TRBJ1-1 | - | TRBV5-6 | many | TGTGCCAGCAGCCGGTGGGGGGCGCTTAGTGGCACTGAAGCTTTCTTT | CASSRWGALSGTEAFF
12 | TRBJ2-5 | - | TRBV5-1 | many | TGCGCCAGCAGCTTACCAGAAGAGACCCAGTACTTC | CASSLPEETQYF
13 | TRBJ1-1 | TRBD1 | TRBV12-3/TRBV12-4 | many | TGTGCCAGCAACCTGGACAGGGAGACTGAAGCTTTCTTT | CASNLDRETEAFF